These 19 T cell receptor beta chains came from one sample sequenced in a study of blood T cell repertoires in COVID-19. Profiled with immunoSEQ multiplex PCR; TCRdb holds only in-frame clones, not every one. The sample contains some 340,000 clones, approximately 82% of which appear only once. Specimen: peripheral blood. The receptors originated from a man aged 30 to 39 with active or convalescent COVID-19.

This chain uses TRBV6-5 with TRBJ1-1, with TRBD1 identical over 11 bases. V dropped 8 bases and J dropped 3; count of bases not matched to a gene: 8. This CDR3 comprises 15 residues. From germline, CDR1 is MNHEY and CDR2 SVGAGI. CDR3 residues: CASLPGQGVDTEAFF. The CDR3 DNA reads TGTGCCAGCCTTCCGGGACAGGGGGTCGACACTGAAGCTTTCTTT.

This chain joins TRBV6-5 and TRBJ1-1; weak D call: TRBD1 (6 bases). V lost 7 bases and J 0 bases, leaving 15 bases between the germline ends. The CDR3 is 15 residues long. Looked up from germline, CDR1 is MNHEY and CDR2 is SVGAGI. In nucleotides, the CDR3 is TGTGCCAGCAAATTCAAGGGGGAAGTGAACACTGAAGCTTTCTTT. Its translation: CASKFKGEVNTEAFF.

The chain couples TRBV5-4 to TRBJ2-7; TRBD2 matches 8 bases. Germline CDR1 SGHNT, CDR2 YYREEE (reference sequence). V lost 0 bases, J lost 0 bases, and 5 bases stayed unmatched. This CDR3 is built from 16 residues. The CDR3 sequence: CASSLGGLVASYEQYF. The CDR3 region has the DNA TGTGCCAGCAGCTTGGGGGGACTAGTAGCCTCCTACGAGCAGTACTTC.

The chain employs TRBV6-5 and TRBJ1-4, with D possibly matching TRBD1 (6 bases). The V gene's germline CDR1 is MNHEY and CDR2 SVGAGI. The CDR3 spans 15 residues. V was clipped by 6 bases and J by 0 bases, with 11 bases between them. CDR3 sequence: CASRDSGATNEKLFF. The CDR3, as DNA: TGTGCCAGCAGGGACAGCGGTGCAACTAATGAAAAACTGTTTTTT.

The CDR3 is CASSWGLENIQYF. DNA of the CDR3: TGCGCCAGCAGCTGGGGACTAGAAAACATTCAGTACTTC. The chain has TRBV5-1 and TRBJ2-4, with 8 bases matching TRBD2. The CDR3 has 13 residues. Germline CDR1 is SGHRS and CDR2 is YFSETQ. V shed 3 bases, J shed 5 bases, and the junction held 1 base outside the gene matches.

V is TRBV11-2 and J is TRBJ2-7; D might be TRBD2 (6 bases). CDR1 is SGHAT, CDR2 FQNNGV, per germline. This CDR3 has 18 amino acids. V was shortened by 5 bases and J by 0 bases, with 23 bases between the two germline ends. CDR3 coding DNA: TGTGCCAGCAGCACGGGGAAGAGGTTAGCGGTGAGCTCCTACGAGCAGTACTTC. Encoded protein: CASSTGKRLAVSSYEQYF.

CDR3 DNA sequence: TGTGCCACCGGGGGGCCAGGGGAGGGCTCCTACAATGAGCAGTTCTTC. As protein: CATGGPGEGSYNEQFF. The J gene is TRBJ2-1, the V gene TRBV24-1; a possible D gene is TRBD2 (7 bases). The CDR3 contains 16 residues. The germline CDR1 and CDR2 sequences are KGHDR and SFDVKD. The V and J ends lost 9 bases and 0 bases respectively, with 17 bases between them.

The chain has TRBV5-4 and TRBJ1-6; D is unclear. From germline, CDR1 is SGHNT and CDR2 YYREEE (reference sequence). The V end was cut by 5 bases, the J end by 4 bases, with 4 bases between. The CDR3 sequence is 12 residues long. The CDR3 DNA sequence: TGTGCCAGCAGGGCTTATAATTCACCCCTCCACTTT. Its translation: CASRAYNSPLHF.

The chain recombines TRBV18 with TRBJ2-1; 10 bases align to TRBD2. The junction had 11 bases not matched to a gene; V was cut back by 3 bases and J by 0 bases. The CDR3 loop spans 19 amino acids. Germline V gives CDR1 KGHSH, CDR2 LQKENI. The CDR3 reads CASSPRIGLAVSSYNEQFF. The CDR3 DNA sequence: TGTGCCAGCTCACCCCGGATCGGACTAGCGGTAAGCTCCTACAATGAGCAGTTCTTC.

CDR3 residues: CASSDLIRGLQFF. For the CDR3, the DNA is TGTGCCAGCAGTGATCTTATAAGGGGGCTACAGTTCTTC. The chain employs TRBV2 and TRBJ2-1; 7 nucleotides agree with TRBD1. Germline V gene lookup returns CDR1 SNHLY and CDR2 FYNNEI. Trimming removed 3 bases from V and 13 bases from J; junction bases left unmatched: 9. The length of the CDR3 is 13 residues.

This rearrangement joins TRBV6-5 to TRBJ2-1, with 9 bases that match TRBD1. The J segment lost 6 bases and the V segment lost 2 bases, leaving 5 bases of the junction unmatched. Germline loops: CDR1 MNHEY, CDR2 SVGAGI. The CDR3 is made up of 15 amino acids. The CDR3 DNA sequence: TGTGCCAGCAGTTACGGACAGGGGAGGATCAATGAGCAGTTCTTC. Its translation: CASSYGQGRINEQFF.

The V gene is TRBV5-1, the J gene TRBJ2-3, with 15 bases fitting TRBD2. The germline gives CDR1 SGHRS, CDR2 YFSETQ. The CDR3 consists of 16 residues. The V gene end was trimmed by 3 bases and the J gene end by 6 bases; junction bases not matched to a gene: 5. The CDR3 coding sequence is TGCGCCAGCAGCTGGACTAGCGGGGGGGTTTCCGATACGCAGTATTTT. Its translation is CASSWTSGGVSDTQYF.

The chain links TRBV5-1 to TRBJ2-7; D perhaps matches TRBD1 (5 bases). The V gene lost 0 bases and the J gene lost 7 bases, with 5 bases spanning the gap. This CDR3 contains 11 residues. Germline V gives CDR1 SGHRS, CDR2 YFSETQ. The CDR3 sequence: CASSLEGEQYF. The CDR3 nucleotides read TGCGCCAGCAGCTTGGAGGGGGAGCAGTACTTC.

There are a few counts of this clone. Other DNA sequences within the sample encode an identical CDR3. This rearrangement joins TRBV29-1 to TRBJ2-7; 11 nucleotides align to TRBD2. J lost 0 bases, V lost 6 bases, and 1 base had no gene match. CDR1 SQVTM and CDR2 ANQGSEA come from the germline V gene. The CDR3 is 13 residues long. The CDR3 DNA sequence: TGCAGCGTCGGGACTAGCGGCTCCTACGAGCAGTACTTC. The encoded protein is CSVGTSGSYEQYF.

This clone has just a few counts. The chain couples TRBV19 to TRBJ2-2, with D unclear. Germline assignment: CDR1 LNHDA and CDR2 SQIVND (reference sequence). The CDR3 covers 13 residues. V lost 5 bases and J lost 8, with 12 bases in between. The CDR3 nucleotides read TGTGCCAGTAGTGCGGCCGTCCAGGGGGAGCTGTTTTTT. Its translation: CASSAAVQGELFF.

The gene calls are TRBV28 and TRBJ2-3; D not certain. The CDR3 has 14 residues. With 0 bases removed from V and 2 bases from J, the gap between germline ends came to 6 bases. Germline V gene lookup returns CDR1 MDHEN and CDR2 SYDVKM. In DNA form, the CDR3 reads TGTGCCAGCAGTTTATGGGCGGCCACAGATACGCAGTATTTT. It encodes CASSLWAATDTQYF.

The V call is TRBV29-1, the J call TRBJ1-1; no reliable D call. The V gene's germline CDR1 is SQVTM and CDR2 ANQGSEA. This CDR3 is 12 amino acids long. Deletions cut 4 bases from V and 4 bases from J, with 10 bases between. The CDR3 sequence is CSVGHYGTEAFF. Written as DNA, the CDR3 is TGCAGCGTTGGACATTATGGCACTGAAGCTTTCTTT.

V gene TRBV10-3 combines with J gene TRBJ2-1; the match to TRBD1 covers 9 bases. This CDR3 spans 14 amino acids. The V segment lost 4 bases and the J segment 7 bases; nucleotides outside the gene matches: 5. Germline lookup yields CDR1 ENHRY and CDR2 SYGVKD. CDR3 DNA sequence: TGTGCCATCAGTGGCTGGACAGGGGTTAATGAGCAGTTCTTC. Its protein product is CAISGWTGVNEQFF.

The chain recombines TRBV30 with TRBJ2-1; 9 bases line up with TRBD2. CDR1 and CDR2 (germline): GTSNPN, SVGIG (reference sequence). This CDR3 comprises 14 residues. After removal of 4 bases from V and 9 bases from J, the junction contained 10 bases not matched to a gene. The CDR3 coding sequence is TGTGCCTGGATTGGATTAGCGGGAGAAGGTGAGCAGTTCTTC. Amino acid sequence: CAWIGLAGEGEQFF.